The 27 T cell receptor beta chains below all came from one sample that was sequenced in a study of blood T cell repertoires in COVID-19. Clones were sequenced by immunoSEQ multiplex PCR, and TCRdb holds only the in-frame ones, with some missing. The sample includes 35,000 to 45,000 clones, approximately 88% of them seen just once. The specimen was peripheral blood. The receptors were sampled from a human donor in a cohort sampled during active COVID-19.

The rearrangement joins TRBV5-8 to TRBJ2-2; TRBD1 aligns across 9 bases. The V segment lost 6 bases and the J segment 8 bases; nucleotides outside the gene matches: 8. The CDR3 has 14 amino acids. Looked up from germline, CDR1 is SGHTS and CDR2 is YDEGEE. The CDR3 region has the DNA TGTGCCAGCACCAGGGACAGGGCCCGAGGGGAGCTGTTTTTT. As protein: CASTRDRARGELFF.

This clone has a single count. V and J are TRBV25-1 and TRBJ2-1; 16 bases map to TRBD2. Per germline, CDR1 MGHDK and CDR2 SYGVNS. With V trimmed by 7 bases and J by 4 bases, 4 bases remained unmatched. The CDR3 runs to 16 residues. The CDR3 DNA is TGTGCCAGCACCCCGGGACTAGCGGGAGGGTACAATGAGCAGTTCTTC. This gives the protein CASTPGLAGGYNEQFF.

As DNA, the CDR3 is TGCGCCAGCAGCAGGGGCGACAGGGACCAAGAGACCCAGTACTTC. Translating gives CASSRGDRDQETQYF. The V and J genes are TRBV4-3 and TRBJ2-5; 7 nucleotides line up with TRBD1. The length of the CDR3 is 15 residues. Germline V CDR1 and CDR2: LGHNA, YSLEER. V trimming: 5 bases; J trimming: 0 bases; junction bases outside the gene matches: 6.

This clone was seen just once. The CDR3 reads CASSLPSGGGIEKLFF. The CDR3 bases are TGTGCCAGCAGCTTACCCTCCGGCGGTGGCATTGAAAAACTGTTTTTT. The genes are TRBV7-2 and TRBJ1-4, with no clear D. CDR1 is SGHTA, CDR2 FQGNSA, per germline. The CDR3 is made up of 16 amino acids. Trimming shortened V by 2 bases and J by 7 bases, and 17 bases separated the two germline ends.

This chain links TRBV20-1 with TRBJ2-2; maybe TRBD2 (5 bases). Trimming stripped 3 bases from V and 4 bases from J, with 15 bases between. Germline CDR1 reads DFQATT; CDR2 reads SNEGSKA (reference sequence). The CDR3 length is 15 residues. The CDR3 DNA reads as TGCAGTGCTAGTTCTGCCCGGGGAGCCACCGGGGAGCTGTTTTTT. The encoded protein is CSASSARGATGELFF.

The rearrangement links TRBV5-1 to TRBJ2-5; a weak D match, TRBD2 (7 bases). The CDR3 runs to 15 residues. V was trimmed by 4 bases and J by 4 bases, leaving 17 bases between them. CDR1 SGHRS and CDR2 YFSETQ come from the germline V gene. CDR3 amino acids: CASSPGGGRGETQYF. CDR3 bases: TGCGCCAGCAGCCCGGGGGGTGGCAGGGGAGAGACCCAGTACTTC.

This chain joins TRBV28 and TRBJ2-7; D is unresolved. CDR3 length: 14 amino acids. The V gene lost 3 bases and the J gene lost 1 base, with 10 bases spanning the gap. Germline V gene sequence: CDR1 MDHEN, CDR2 SYDVKM. CDR3 residues: CASSFNGGSYEQYF. The CDR3, as DNA: TGTGCCAGCAGTTTCAATGGCGGATCCTACGAGCAGTACTTC.

The rearrangement links TRBV19 to TRBJ1-1; D remains unclear. Germline values: CDR1 LNHDA, CDR2 SQIVND (reference sequence). V lost 8 bases, J lost 1 base, and 8 bases lay in between. The CDR3 has 12 residues. For the CDR3, the DNA is TGTGCCAGTTGCGCAGGGAACACTGAAGCTTTCTTT. The encoded protein is CASCAGNTEAFF.

This clone was seen once. V is TRBV28 and J is TRBJ2-7; 14 nucleotides agree with TRBD2. The CDR3 is 20 residues long. Germline values: CDR1 MDHEN, CDR2 SYDVKM. V gave up 2 bases and J gave up 5 bases; unmatched junction bases: 17. CDR3 sequence: CASSLRTSGRMISSRDEQYF. CDR3 nucleotide sequence: TGTGCCAGCAGTTTACGGACTAGCGGGAGGATGATCTCCTCTCGGGACGAGCAGTACTTC.

CDR3 nucleotide sequence: TGTGCCAGCAGTTGGGGAGGGGGGATCGCCTACAATGAGCAGTTCTTC. This gives the protein CASSWGGGIAYNEQFF. This sequence joins TRBV27 and TRBJ2-1, with D tentatively TRBD2 (7 bases). The germline V gene has CDR1 MNHEY and CDR2 SMNVEV (reference sequence). V was cut by 4 bases and J by 2 bases, with 15 bases left in between. The CDR3 is 16 residues long.

The V call is TRBV18, the J call TRBJ1-5; TRBD1 matches 7 bases. J gave up 4 bases and V 4 bases, and 4 bases lay outside the gene matches. The CDR3 consists of 14 residues. CDR1 KGHSH and CDR2 LQKENI come from the germline V gene. The CDR3 nucleotides are TGTGCCAGCTCACTGGGACAGACGAATCAGCCCCAGCATTTT. It translates to CASSLGQTNQPQHF.

V is TRBV19 and J is TRBJ2-3; 14 positions match TRBD2. The CDR3 consists of 18 residues. The ends lost 3 bases at V and 0 bases at J; junction bases unmatched: 5. CDR1 is LNHDA and CDR2 is SQIVND in the germline V gene (reference sequence). This chain's CDR3 is CASSMGLAGETSTDTQYF. The DNA of the CDR3 is TGTGCCAGTAGTATGGGACTAGCGGGAGAGACTAGCACAGATACGCAGTATTTT. Full variable domain (rest looked up from reference TRBV19 and TRBJ2-3): DGGITQSPKYLFRKEGQNVTLSCEQNLNHDAMYWYRQDPGQGLRLIYYSQIVNDFQKGDIAEGYSVSREKKESFPLTVTSAQKNPTAFYLCASSMGLAGETSTDTQYFGPGTRLTVL.

A single count supports this clone. The chain links TRBV23-1 to TRBJ2-7, with a tentative D call TRBD2 (5 bases). TRBV23-1 is an ORF; its function is uncertain. The CDR3 is made up of 15 amino acids. V lost 5 bases, J lost 2 bases, and 16 bases lay in between. The CDR3: CASSGGLRRPYEQYF. For the CDR3, the DNA is TGCGCCAGCAGTGGAGGACTCAGGAGGCCCTACGAGCAGTACTTC.

V is TRBV6-6 and J is TRBJ1-3; tentatively, D is TRBD1 (6 bases). Germline CDR1 and CDR2: MNHNY and SVGAGI (reference sequence). V was cut by 6 bases and J by 2 bases, with 11 bases left in between. This CDR3 is built from 14 residues. The CDR3 sequence is CASSPTGTGNTIYF. The CDR3 DNA sequence: TGTGCCAGCAGCCCTACAGGGACTGGAAACACCATATATTTT.

The chain is built from TRBV5-1 and TRBJ2-4; D possibly corresponds to TRBD1 (6 bases). Trimming took 4 bases from V and 9 from J, leaving 17 bases between them. CDR3 length: 14 amino acids. Germline CDR1 is SGHRS and CDR2 is YFSETQ. The CDR3 sequence: CASSDNSGVGIQYF. DNA for the CDR3: TGCGCCAGCAGCGACAACTCAGGGGTCGGCATTCAGTACTTC.

The chain uses TRBV19 and TRBJ1-2, with TRBD1 matching over 8 bases. The CDR3 extends over 12 amino acids. The trim removed 5 bases at V and 6 bases at J, leaving 2 bases unmatched. The germline V gene encodes CDR1 LNHDA and CDR2 SQIVND (reference sequence). For the CDR3, the DNA is TGTGCCAGTAGTCCGACAGGGGATGGCTACACCTTC. Its translation is CASSPTGDGYTF.

DNA for the CDR3: TGCGCCAGCAGCTTGGACGGGGGGTTCACCGGGGAGCTGTTTTTT. This gives the protein CASSLDGGFTGELFF. The chain joins TRBV5-1 to TRBJ2-2; TRBD2 agrees at 7 bases. The J segment lost 4 bases and the V segment lost 0 bases, leaving 3 bases of the junction unmatched. Germline V gene lookup returns CDR1 SGHRS and CDR2 YFSETQ. The CDR3 is 15 amino acids.

The gene calls are TRBV6-2 or TRBV6-3 and TRBJ2-1, with 8 bases matching TRBD2. There are 16 residues in the CDR3. Germline V gene lookup returns CDR1 MNHEY and CDR2 SVGEGT. Trimming at V came to 2 bases and at J to 1 base, leaving 4 bases not matched to a gene. CDR3 nucleotides: TGTGCCAGCAGTTACGCCGGACTAGCTTCCTACAATGAGCAGTTCTTC. Amino acids: CASSYAGLASYNEQFF.

The chain has TRBV5-1 and TRBJ2-2; TRBD1 is a possible D gene (6 bases). Per the germline V gene, CDR1 is SGHRS and CDR2 is YFSETQ. The CDR3 runs 14 residues. The V end lost 4 bases, the J end lost 1 base, and 8 bases lay between the germline ends. The CDR3 spells CASSTGQNTGELFF. Written as DNA, the CDR3 is TGCGCCAGCAGCACGGGACAGAACACCGGGGAGCTGTTTTTT.

V usage is TRBV19 and J usage is TRBJ1-5; D not certain. This CDR3 is built from 15 residues. The V end lost 1 base, the J end lost 2 bases, and 9 bases lay between the germline ends. The V gene's germline CDR1 is LNHDA and CDR2 SQIVND (reference sequence). Here the CDR3 DNA reads TGTGCCAGTAGTATAGGGGCTGTGGGCAATCAGCCCCAGCATTTT. Amino acid sequence: CASSIGAVGNQPQHF. The whole variable domain, remainder taken from reference TRBV19 and TRBJ1-5, is DGGITQSPKYLFRKEGQNVTLSCEQNLNHDAMYWYRQDPGQGLRLIYYSQIVNDFQKGDIAEGYSVSREKKESFPLTVTSAQKNPTAFYLCASSIGAVGNQPQHFGDGTRLSIL.

V is TRBV7-8 and J is TRBJ2-1; D not resolved. The CDR3 consists of 14 residues. CDR1 and CDR2 from the germline V gene are SGHVS and FQNEAQ. Trimming removed 0 bases at V and 0 bases at J, with 3 bases between. This CDR3 reads CASSLAGSYNEQFF. The CDR3 DNA reads TGTGCCAGCAGCTTAGCCGGCTCCTACAATGAGCAGTTCTTC.

The chain employs TRBV5-1 and TRBJ2-7, with D tentatively TRBD2 (5 bases). The CDR3 loop spans 15 amino acids. The V end lost 4 bases, the J end lost 7 bases, and 21 bases lay between the germline ends. Germline CDR1 and CDR2: SGHRS and YFSETQ. CDR3 protein: CASSPGERWMGEQYF. The CDR3 DNA sequence: TGCGCCAGCAGCCCCGGGGAAAGGTGGATGGGGGAGCAGTACTTC.

This chain links TRBV27 with TRBJ1-2, with 8 nucleotides matching TRBD1. The germline V gene encodes CDR1 MNHEY and CDR2 SMNVEV (reference sequence). V gave up 6 bases and J gave up 2 bases; unmatched junction bases: 8. This CDR3 contains 15 residues. CDR3 sequence reads: CASSSRDRINYGYTF. Here the CDR3 DNA reads TGTGCCAGCAGCAGTAGGGACAGGATAAACTATGGCTACACCTTC.

V gene TRBV5-7 combines with J gene TRBJ2-7, with TRBD2 matching 7 bases. TRBV5-7 is an ORF, with its function uncertain. This CDR3 contains 14 residues. V lost 6 bases and J lost 5; bases outside the gene matches: 11. In nucleotides, the CDR3 is TGTGCCAGCACCAGGGAGGGGTTGACCCACGAGCAGTACTTC. It translates to CASTREGLTHEQYF.

This clone was observed once. V is TRBV10-3 and J is TRBJ2-7, with D possibly being TRBD2 (5 bases). CDR1 and CDR2 from the germline V gene are ENHRY and SYGVKD. The CDR3 spans 14 residues. Trimming cost V 3 bases and J 1 base, with 10 bases left between them. CDR3 in DNA: TGTGCCATCAGTGACGGAAGGGAGTCCTACGAGCAGTACTTC. This gives the protein CAISDGRESYEQYF.

This clone was observed a few times. A junction boundary mismatches the germline segment, possibly from a read error. The V gene is TRBV11-2, the J gene TRBJ1-6; a weak D match, TRBD1 (6 bases). Looked up from germline, CDR1 is SGHAT and CDR2 is FQNNGV. CDR3 length: 14 amino acids. CDR3 coding DNA: TGTGCCAGCAGTTTAGCAGGGGCCCATTCACCCCTCCACTTT. Translating it yields CASSLAGAHSPLHF. Supplemented by reference TRBV11-2 and TRBJ1-6, the full variable domain reads EAGVAQSPRYKIIEKRQSVAFWCNPISGHATLYWYQQILGQGPKLLIQFQNNGVVDDSQLPKDRFSAERLKGVDSTLKIQPAKLEDSAVYLCASSLAGAHSPLHFGNGTRLTVT.

This clone was recorded only once. The V and J genes are TRBV5-1 and TRBJ2-7, with no clear D. V was pared by 1 base and J by 1 base, with 6 bases between. The germline V gene encodes CDR1 SGHRS and CDR2 YFSETQ. The CDR3 is made up of 13 amino acids. Written as DNA, the CDR3 is TGCGCCAGCAGCTTGCACTATTCCTACGAGCAGTACTTC. Translation: CASSLHYSYEQYF.